These 4 T cell receptor beta chains were all obtained from the same sample, sequenced in a study of shared clonotypes between healthy human individuals. Terminally differentiated effector memory CD45RA+ cells were excluded by CCR7 positive selection of CD45RO-negative cells. Profiling relied on immunoSEQ multiplex PCR, and the TCRdb table lists in-frame clones only, not all of them. The data show around 650,000 clones, with roughly 96% seen just once and roughly 0.1% held by the top ten. Material for sequencing was naive CD8+ T cells sorted from blood. Receptors originate from a woman aged 25 to 39 in good health.

This clone was seen only once. This sequence joins TRBV20-1 and TRBJ1-4; the D is unclear. Trimming pared 3 bases from V and 7 bases from J, leaving 6 bases between. The CDR3 spans 11 residues. Germline lookup yields CDR1 DFQATT and CDR2 SNEGSKA (reference sequence). The CDR3 bases are TGCAGTGCTAGGCGGGGTGAAAAACTGTTTTTT. As protein: CSARRGEKLFF.

The J gene is TRBJ2-3, the V gene TRBV19, with D unclear. Trimming removed 5 bases from V and 2 bases from J, with 5 bases in between. The CDR3 extends over 12 amino acids. CDR1 and CDR2 from the germline V gene are LNHDA and SQIVND (reference sequence). CDR3 sequence (DNA): TGTGCCAGTAGTGGATACACAGATACGCAGTATTTT. As protein: CASSGYTDTQYF.

The rearrangement joins TRBV9 to TRBJ2-7; no clear D. This CDR3 has 14 residues. The V gene lost 4 bases and the J gene lost 3 bases, with 14 bases spanning the gap. The germline V gene has CDR1 SGDLS and CDR2 YYNGEE. The CDR3 sequence is CASSPAGWDYEQYF. For the CDR3, the DNA is TGTGCCAGCAGCCCAGCCGGGTGGGACTACGAGCAGTACTTC.

The gene calls are TRBV27 and TRBJ2-7, with TRBD2 identical over 7 bases. The CDR3 length is 15 residues. V was clipped by 2 bases and J by 6 bases; unmatched bases: 10. Germline V gene lookup returns CDR1 MNHEY and CDR2 SMNVEV (reference sequence). The CDR3 protein is CASSLVGGPTGEQYF. CDR3 nucleotides: TGTGCCAGCAGTTTAGTGGGAGGGCCAACCGGCGAGCAGTACTTC.